This T cell receptor (beta chain) is from a study of blood T cells in healthy people across ages. Next came a second PCR, run for about 7 to 12 cycles, which used a sample-barcoded 5' primer along with a J-beta primer mix. TCRdb re-called the 5' RACE reads with MiXCR, one entry per CDR3 protein. The sample yields about 1.7 million distinct CDR3 sequences, 28% seen once. The CDR3 sequence is 14 residues long. V was shortened by 4 bases and J by 4 bases, with 14 bases between the two germline ends. Per the germline V gene, CDR1 is GTSNPN and CDR2 is SVGIG (reference sequence). This TCR was sampled from a woman aged 25-40 years in good health. The chain recombines TRBV30 with TRBJ2-1; TRBD2 is a possible D gene (5 bases). Sequencing was carried out using blood. In DNA form, the CDR3 reads TGTGCCTGGAAGACTGCACGGGGTTACAATGAGCAGTTCTTC. This sequence encodes CAWKTARGYNEQFF.